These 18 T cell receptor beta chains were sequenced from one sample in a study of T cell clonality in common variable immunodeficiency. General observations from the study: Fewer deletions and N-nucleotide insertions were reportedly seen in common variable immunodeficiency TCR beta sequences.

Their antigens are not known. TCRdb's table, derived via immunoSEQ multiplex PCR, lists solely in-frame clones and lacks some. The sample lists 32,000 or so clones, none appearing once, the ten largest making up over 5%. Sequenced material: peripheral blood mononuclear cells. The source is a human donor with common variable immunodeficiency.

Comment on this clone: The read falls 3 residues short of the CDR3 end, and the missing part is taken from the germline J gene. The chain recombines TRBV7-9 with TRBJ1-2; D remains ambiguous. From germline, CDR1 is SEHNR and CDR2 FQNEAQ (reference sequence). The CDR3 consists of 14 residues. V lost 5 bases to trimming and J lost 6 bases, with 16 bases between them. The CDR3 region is CASSPWAGRDGYTF. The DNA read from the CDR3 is TGTGCCAGCAGCCCCTGGGCGGGGAGGGATGGC. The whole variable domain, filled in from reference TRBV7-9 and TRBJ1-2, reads DTGVSQNPRHKITKRGQNVTFRCDPISEHNRLYWYRQTLGQGPEFLTYFQNEAQLEKSRLLSDRFSAERPKGSFSTLEIQRTEQGDSAMYLCASSPWAGRDGYTFGSGTRLTVV.

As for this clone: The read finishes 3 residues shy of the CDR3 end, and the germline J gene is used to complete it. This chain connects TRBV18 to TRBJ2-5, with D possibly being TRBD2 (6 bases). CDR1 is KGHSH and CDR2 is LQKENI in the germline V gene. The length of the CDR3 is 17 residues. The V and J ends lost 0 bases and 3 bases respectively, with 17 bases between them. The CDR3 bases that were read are TGTGCCAGCTCACCACCAACCGCGGGCTGGGGGGAAGAGACC. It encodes CASSPPTAGWGEET. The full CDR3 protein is CASSPPTAGWGEETQYF.

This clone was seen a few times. The sequenced part of the CDR3 DNA is TGTGCCAGCAGTAAAGGGACAGGGGGCGGAAATGAG. Its translation: CASSKGTGGGNE. The CDR3 reads in full as CASSKGTGGGNEQFF. The chain joins TRBV6-1 to TRBJ2-1; 12 bases are a match to TRBD1. The read gets to within 3 residues of the CDR3 end, and the germline J gene fills in the rest. CDR3 length: 15 residues. CDR1 and CDR2 (germline): MNHNS, SASEGT. V lost 5 bases and J lost 7; bases outside the gene matches: 6.

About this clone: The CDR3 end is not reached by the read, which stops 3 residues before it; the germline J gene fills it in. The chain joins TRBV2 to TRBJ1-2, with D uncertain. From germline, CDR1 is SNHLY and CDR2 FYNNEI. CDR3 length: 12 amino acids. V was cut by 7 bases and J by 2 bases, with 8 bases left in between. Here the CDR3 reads CASTTSNYGYTF. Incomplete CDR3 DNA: TGTGCCAGCACTACGTCCAACTATGGC.

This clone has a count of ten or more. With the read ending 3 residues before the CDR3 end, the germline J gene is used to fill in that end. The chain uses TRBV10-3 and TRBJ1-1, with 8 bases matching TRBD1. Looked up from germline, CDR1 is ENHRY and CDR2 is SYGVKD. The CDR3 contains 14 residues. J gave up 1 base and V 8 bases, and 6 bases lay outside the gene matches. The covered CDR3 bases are TGTGCCATCGGAGGACAGGGCACGAACACTGAA. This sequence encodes CAIGGQGTNTE. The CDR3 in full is CAIGGQGTNTEAFF.

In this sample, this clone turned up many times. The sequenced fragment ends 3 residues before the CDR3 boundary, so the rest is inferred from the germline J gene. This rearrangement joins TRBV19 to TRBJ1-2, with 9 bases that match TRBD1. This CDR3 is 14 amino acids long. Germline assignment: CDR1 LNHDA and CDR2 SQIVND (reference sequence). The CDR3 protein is CASTRGGTGSSYTF. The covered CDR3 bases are TGTGCCAGTACCCGCGGTGGGACAGGGAGTAGC.

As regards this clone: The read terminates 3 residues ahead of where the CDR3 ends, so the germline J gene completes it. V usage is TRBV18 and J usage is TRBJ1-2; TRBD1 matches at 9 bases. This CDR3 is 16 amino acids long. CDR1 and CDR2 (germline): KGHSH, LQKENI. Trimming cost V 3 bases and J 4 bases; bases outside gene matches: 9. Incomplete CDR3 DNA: TGTGCCAGCTCACCCACCGGGACAGGGAAAATCTATGGC. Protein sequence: CASSPTGTGKIYG. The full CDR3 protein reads CASSPTGTGKIYGYTF.

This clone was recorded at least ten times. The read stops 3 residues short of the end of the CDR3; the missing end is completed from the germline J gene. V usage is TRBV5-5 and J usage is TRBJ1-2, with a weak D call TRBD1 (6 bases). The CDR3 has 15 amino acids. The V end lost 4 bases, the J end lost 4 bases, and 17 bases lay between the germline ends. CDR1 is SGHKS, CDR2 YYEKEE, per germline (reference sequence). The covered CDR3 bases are TGTGCCAGCAGCGTGGACAGCTACTCTATCTATGGC. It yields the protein CASSVDSYSIYG. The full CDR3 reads CASSVDSYSIYGYTF. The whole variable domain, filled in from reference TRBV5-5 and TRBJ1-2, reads DAGVTQSPTHLIKTRGQQVTLRCSPISGHKSVSWYQQVLGQGPQFIFQYYEKEERGRGNFPDRFSARQFPNYSSELNVNALLLGDSALYLCASSVDSYSIYGYTFGSGTRLTVV.

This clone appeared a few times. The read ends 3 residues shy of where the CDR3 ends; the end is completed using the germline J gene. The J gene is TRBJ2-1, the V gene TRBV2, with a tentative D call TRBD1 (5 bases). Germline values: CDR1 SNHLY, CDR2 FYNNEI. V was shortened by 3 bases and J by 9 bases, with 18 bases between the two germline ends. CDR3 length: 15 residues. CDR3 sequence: CASSEGAGWKGEQFF. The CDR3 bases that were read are TGTGCCAGCAGTGAGGGCGCAGGGTGGAAGGGTGAG.

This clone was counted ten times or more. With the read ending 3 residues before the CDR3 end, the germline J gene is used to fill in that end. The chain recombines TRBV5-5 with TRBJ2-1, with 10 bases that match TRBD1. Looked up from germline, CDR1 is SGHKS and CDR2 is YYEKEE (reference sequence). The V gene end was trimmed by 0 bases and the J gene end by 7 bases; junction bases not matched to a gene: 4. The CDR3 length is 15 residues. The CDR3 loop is CASSLGQGAANEQFF. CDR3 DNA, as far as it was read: TGTGCCAGCAGCTTGGGACAGGGGGCAGCTAATGAG.

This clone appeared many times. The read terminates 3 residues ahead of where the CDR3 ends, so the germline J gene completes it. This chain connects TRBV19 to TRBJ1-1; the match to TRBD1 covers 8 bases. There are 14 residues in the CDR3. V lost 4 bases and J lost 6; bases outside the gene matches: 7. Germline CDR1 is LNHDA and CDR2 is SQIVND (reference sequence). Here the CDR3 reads CASSTFQGAAEAFF. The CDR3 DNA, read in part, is TGTGCCAGTAGTACTTTCCAGGGGGCGGCTGAA.

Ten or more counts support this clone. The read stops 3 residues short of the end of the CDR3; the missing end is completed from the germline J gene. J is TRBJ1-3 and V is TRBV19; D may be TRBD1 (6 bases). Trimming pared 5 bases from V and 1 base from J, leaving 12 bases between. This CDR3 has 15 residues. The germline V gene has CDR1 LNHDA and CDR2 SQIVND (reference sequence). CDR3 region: CASSPGGQSGNTIYF. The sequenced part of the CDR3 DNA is TGTGCCAGTAGTCCGGGGGGCCAGTCTGGAAACACC. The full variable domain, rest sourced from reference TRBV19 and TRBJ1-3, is DGGITQSPKYLFRKEGQNVTLSCEQNLNHDAMYWYRQDPGQGLRLIYYSQIVNDFQKGDIAEGYSVSREKKESFPLTVTSAQKNPTAFYLCASSPGGQSGNTIYFGEGSWLTVV.

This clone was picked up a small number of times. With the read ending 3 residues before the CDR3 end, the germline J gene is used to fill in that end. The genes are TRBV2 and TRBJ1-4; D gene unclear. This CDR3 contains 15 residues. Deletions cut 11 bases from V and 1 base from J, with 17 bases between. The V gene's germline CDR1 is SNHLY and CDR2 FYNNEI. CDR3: CASSGVAGTNEKLFF. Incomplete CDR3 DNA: TGTGCCTCCAGCGGTGTCGCCGGAACTAATGAAAAA.

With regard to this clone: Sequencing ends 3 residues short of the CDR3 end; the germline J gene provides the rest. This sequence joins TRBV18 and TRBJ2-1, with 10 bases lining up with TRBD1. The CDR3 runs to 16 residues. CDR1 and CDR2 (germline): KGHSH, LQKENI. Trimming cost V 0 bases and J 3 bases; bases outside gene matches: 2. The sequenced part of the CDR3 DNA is TGTGCCAGCTCACCACCGCGGGACAGGGGCTACAATGAG. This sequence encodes CASSPPRDRGYNE. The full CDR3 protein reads CASSPPRDRGYNEQFF.

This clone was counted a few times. The DNA read from the CDR3 is TGTGCCTTTCAAGAAGGGACAGGGGGTTTCTATGGC. Protein product: CAFQEGTGGFYG. The entire CDR3 reads CAFQEGTGGFYGYTF. The chain combines TRBV30 with TRBJ1-2; 11 bases map to TRBD1. Coverage ceases 3 residues before the CDR3 finishes, and the germline J gene fills in the end. Germline V lookup: CDR1 GTSNPN, CDR2 SVGIG (reference sequence). J was trimmed by 4 bases and V by 7 bases; bases with no gene match: 11. The CDR3 is 15 residues long.

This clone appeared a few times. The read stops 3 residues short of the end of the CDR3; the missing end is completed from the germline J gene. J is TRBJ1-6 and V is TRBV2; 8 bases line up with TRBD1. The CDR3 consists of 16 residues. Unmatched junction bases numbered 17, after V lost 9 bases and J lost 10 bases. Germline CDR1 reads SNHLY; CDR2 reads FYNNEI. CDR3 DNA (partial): TGTGCCAGTTGTTTGGACAGGGCTTCTTTTTACTCACCC. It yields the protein CASCLDRASFYSP. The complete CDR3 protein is CASCLDRASFYSPLHF.

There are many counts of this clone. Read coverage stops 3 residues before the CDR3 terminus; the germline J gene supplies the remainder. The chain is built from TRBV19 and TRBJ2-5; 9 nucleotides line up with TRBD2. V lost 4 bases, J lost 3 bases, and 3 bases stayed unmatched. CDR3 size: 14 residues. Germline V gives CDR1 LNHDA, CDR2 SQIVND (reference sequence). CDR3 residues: CASSRSSGEETQYF. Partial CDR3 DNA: TGTGCCAGTAGTAGGTCTAGCGGGGAAGAGACC.

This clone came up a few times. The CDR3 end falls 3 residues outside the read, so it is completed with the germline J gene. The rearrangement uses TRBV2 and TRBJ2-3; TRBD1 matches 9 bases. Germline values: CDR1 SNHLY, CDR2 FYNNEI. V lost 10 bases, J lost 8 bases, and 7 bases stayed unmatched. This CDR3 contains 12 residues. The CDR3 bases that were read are TGTGCCACGGGACAGGGCTCAGGTACG. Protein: CATGQGSGT. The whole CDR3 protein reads CATGQGSGTQYF.